This T cell receptor beta chain emerged from a study of cytomegalovirus exposure and HLA in healthy donors. Whole-study context: A data release that came early held roughly 90 million unique TCRs from HLA-typed donors. Study-wide points: Across donors, sequencing depth was assumed by presence/absence analyses to be roughly uniform. Reports state that TCR beta sequences accurately predicted most subjects' HLA-A and HLA-B alleles.

As to this clone: Its target is not known.

In the PCR, 60 Vbeta and 13 Jbeta primers were used. The protocol was immunoSEQ multiplex PCR, while the TCRdb copy is restricted to in-frame clones and leaves out a portion. This sample has over 200,000 clones; about 89% occur once, and the top ten carry approximately 1%. These donors counted as nominally healthy when sampled, but unrecorded immune exposures were likely. The CDR3 is made up of 14 amino acids. Deletions cut 7 bases from V and 1 base from J, with 13 bases between. Germline CDR1 MGHDK, CDR2 SYGVNS. This sequence was found in a woman under 30 in good health and CMV-seronegative. The V and J genes are TRBV25-1 and TRBJ1-2, with a possible D match to TRBD1 (5 bases). Sequenced: PBMCs. The CDR3: CASTAGVYNYGYTF. Here the CDR3 DNA reads TGTGCCAGCACCGCGGGGGTTTATAACTATGGCTACACCTTC.